This T cell receptor (beta chain) stems from a study of T cell responses to AZD1222 COVID-19 vaccine. Overall study results and limits: Mapped onto spike, vaccine-associated CD4 TCRs spanned it and were dominant at 160-218 and 743-854. Repertoire sampling happened only post peak T cell response.

The sample holds a few counts of this clone. The antigen remains undetermined. Profiling relied on immunoSEQ multiplex PCR, and the TCRdb table lists in-frame clones only, not all of them. This sample has about 39,000 clones, with 88% found just once. This receptor was taken from an adult who received the MenACWY meningococcal vaccine as a control. Material: peripheral blood, obtained 28 days after the second dose of the MenACWY control vaccine.

The CDR3 spells CASSDGTGNDEQYF. In DNA, the CDR3 is TGTGCCAGCAGTGACGGGACAGGGAACGACGAGCAGTACTTC. The chain links TRBV27 to TRBJ2-7, with 9 bases aligning to TRBD1. The CDR3 runs 14 residues. Per the germline V gene, CDR1 is MNHEY and CDR2 is SMNVEV (reference sequence). With 5 bases clipped from V and 5 bases from J, the junction kept 7 bases outside the gene matches.